This TCR beta chain was obtained from a study of OX40 agonist ivuxolimab in advanced cancers. Whole-study context: At doses from 0.01 to 10 mg/kg, patients were given intravenous ivuxolimab every 2 weeks.

V shed 5 bases and J shed 6 bases, with 16 bases lying between them. The CDR3 runs to 15 residues. Germline CDR1 reads LNHNV; CDR2 reads YYDKDF (reference sequence). Assay: immunoSEQ multiplex PCR; the TCRdb copy retains only in-frame clones and omits some. The table includes 60,000 or so clones, about 87% detected once. This sequence joins TRBV15 and TRBJ1-4, with D perhaps TRBD1 (5 bases). The source material was CD4+ or CD8+ T cells sorted from blood, sampled in a trial of the OX40 agonist ivuxolimab. The origin of this receptor is an adult with an advanced solid tumor such as melanoma, head and neck, liver or kidney cancer. The DNA for the CDR3 is TGTGCCACCAGCTCCCACACGGGACGGGATGAAAAACTGTTTTTT. Its translation is CATSSHTGRDEKLFF.